Listed below are T cell receptor beta chains from one sample, sequenced in a study of T cells in Graves' hyperthyroidism and ophthalmopathy. From the multiplex PCR reads, TCRdb called clonotypes with MiXCR, one entry per CDR3 protein. The repertoire holds around 500,000 distinct CDR3 sequences, with roughly 15% as singletons. Sequencing was performed on blood. Receptor source: a woman between 40 and 55 years old with Graves' hyperthyroidism. CDR3s include the opening cysteine and the closing phenylalanine or tryptophan. Each record gives: clone size, V gene, D gene, J gene, CDR3 DNA, CDR3 protein. The D gene is left open where the match is weak. Clone sizes are given selectively: once, few, many, or a class where the clone is expanded.

clone_size: NA; v_call: TRBV6-1; d_call: NA; j_call: TRBJ2-7; cdr3_nt: TGTGCCAGCAGTGAAGCATATAGGTCCTACGAGCAGTACTTC; cdr3_aa: CASSEAYRSYEQYF
clone_size: many; v_call: TRBV7-7; d_call: NA; j_call: TRBJ2-5; cdr3_nt: TGTGCTAGCAGCGTCGGACTTCAAGAGACCCAGTACTTC; cdr3_aa: CASSVGLQETQYF
clone_size: many; v_call: TRBV20-1; d_call: NA; j_call: TRBJ2-1; cdr3_nt: TGCAGTGCTCCCGAGACGGTTTCCTACAATGAGCAGTTCTTC; cdr3_aa: CSAPETVSYNEQFF
clone_size: NA; v_call: TRBV29-1; d_call: NA; j_call: TRBJ1-4; cdr3_nt: TGCAGCGTTGAAATTCTGGCAGACGGAAAACTGTTTTTT; cdr3_aa: CSVEILADGKLFF
clone_size: NA; v_call: TRBV19; d_call: NA; j_call: TRBJ1-1; cdr3_nt: TGTGCCAGTAGTATTTTAGGCGGAGGAGAGGCTGAAGCTTTCTTT; cdr3_aa: CASSILGGGEAEAFF
clone_size: NA; v_call: TRBV20-1; d_call: NA; j_call: TRBJ2-5; cdr3_nt: TGCAGTGCCCAGGGGAATCAAGAGACCCAGTACTTC; cdr3_aa: CSAQGNQETQYF
clone_size: many; v_call: TRBV27; d_call: NA; j_call: TRBJ2-1; cdr3_nt: TGTGCCAGCAGTTTTGACGGGAGATGGTACAATGAGCAGTTCTTC; cdr3_aa: CASSFDGRWYNEQFF
clone_size: few; v_call: TRBV6-1; d_call: NA; j_call: TRBJ1-6; cdr3_nt: TGTGCCAGCAATCAATATAATTCACCCCTCCACTTT; cdr3_aa: CASNQYNSPLHF
clone_size: NA; v_call: TRBV18; d_call: TRBD1; j_call: TRBJ1-3; cdr3_nt: TGTGCCAGCTCGGGACAGCCGAGCTCTGGAAACACCATATATTTT; cdr3_aa: CASSGQPSSGNTIYF
clone_size: many; v_call: TRBV19; d_call: NA; j_call: TRBJ2-7; cdr3_nt: TGTGCCAGTAGTATGCCTGGGCAGCCTCTCTACGAGCAGTACTTC; cdr3_aa: CASSMPGQPLYEQYF
clone_size: many; v_call: TRBV6-1; d_call: NA; j_call: TRBJ1-6; cdr3_nt: TGTGCCAGCATGGGCGTGCGTAATTCACCCCTCCACTTT; cdr3_aa: CASMGVRNSPLHF
clone_size: many; v_call: TRBV27; d_call: TRBD1; j_call: TRBJ1-1; cdr3_nt: TGTGCCAGCAAACCCGGACAGGGAAACATTATGAACACTGAAGCTTTCTTT; cdr3_aa: CASKPGQGNIMNTEAFF
clone_size: NA; v_call: TRBV30; d_call: NA; j_call: TRBJ1-1; cdr3_nt: TGTGCCTGGAGTGCATCCGACAGGCTGGATATACGCACTGAAGCTTTCTTT; cdr3_aa: CAWSASDRLDIRTEAFF
clone_size: NA; v_call: TRBV5-5; d_call: NA; j_call: TRBJ1-3; cdr3_nt: TGTGCCAGCAGCTTTCTCCCGGGAGGCGGAAACACCATATATTTT; cdr3_aa: CASSFLPGGGNTIYF
clone_size: NA; v_call: TRBV19; d_call: NA; j_call: TRBJ1-1; cdr3_nt: TGTGCCAGTAGTATAGACGAGAACACTGAAGCTTTCTTT; cdr3_aa: CASSIDENTEAFF
clone_size: many; v_call: TRBV5-1; d_call: NA; j_call: TRBJ1-1; cdr3_nt: TGCGCCAGCAGCACGGGGCAGCAGAACACTGAAGCTTTCTTT; cdr3_aa: CASSTGQQNTEAFF
clone_size: many; v_call: TRBV30; d_call: TRBD1; j_call: TRBJ1-5; cdr3_nt: TGTGCCTGGAGTCGGACAGGGGATCTCCAGCCCCAGCATTTT; cdr3_aa: CAWSRTGDLQPQHF
clone_size: few; v_call: TRBV6-1; d_call: NA; j_call: TRBJ1-1; cdr3_nt: TGTGCCAGCAGTCCGCCTGGGCCGGTGAACACTGAAGCTTTCTTT; cdr3_aa: CASSPPGPVNTEAFF
clone_size: NA; v_call: TRBV7-9; d_call: NA; j_call: TRBJ2-7; cdr3_nt: TGTGCCAGCAGCTCTACTTACTACGAGCAGTACTTC; cdr3_aa: CASSSTYYEQYF
clone_size: many; v_call: TRBV9; d_call: NA; j_call: TRBJ2-5; cdr3_nt: TGTGCCAGCAGCGTAGAGCCAGGGTGGGAGACCCAGTACTTC; cdr3_aa: CASSVEPGWETQYF
clone_size: many; v_call: TRBV12-3/TRBV12-4; d_call: TRBD2; j_call: TRBJ2-7; cdr3_nt: TGTGCCAGCAGGGGGAGACTAGCGGGAGCGTGGGAGCAGTACTTC; cdr3_aa: CASRGRLAGAWEQYF
clone_size: few; v_call: TRBV20-1; d_call: NA; j_call: TRBJ2-1; cdr3_nt: TGCAGTGCTAGAGATGGGCGGCAGACCGACTACAATGAGCAGTTCTTC; cdr3_aa: CSARDGRQTDYNEQFF
clone_size: NA; v_call: TRBV20-1; d_call: NA; j_call: TRBJ1-2; cdr3_nt: TGCAGTGCTGCTCGGGGGGGGCGTAACTATGGCTACACCTTC; cdr3_aa: CSAARGGRNYGYTF
clone_size: many; v_call: TRBV29-1; d_call: TRBD1; j_call: TRBJ2-1; cdr3_nt: TGCAGCGTGCGAAAGACAGGACAGGGGCATGAGCAGTTCTTC; cdr3_aa: CSVRKTGQGHEQFF
clone_size: many; v_call: TRBV2; d_call: NA; j_call: TRBJ2-7; cdr3_nt: TGTGCCAGCAGTGGACACCAAGGGGAGCAGTACTTC; cdr3_aa: CASSGHQGEQYF
clone_size: few; v_call: TRBV10-1; d_call: TRBD2; j_call: TRBJ2-7; cdr3_nt: TGCGCCAGCAGTGAGTCGGGGGGGACTAGCGGGAGTCTCGAGCAGTACTTC; cdr3_aa: CASSESGGTSGSLEQYF
clone_size: NA; v_call: TRBV6-4; d_call: TRBD2; j_call: TRBJ2-7; cdr3_nt: TGTGCCAGCAGTGACCCCGGGGGGGGAAGGTACGAGCAGTACTTC; cdr3_aa: CASSDPGGGRYEQYF